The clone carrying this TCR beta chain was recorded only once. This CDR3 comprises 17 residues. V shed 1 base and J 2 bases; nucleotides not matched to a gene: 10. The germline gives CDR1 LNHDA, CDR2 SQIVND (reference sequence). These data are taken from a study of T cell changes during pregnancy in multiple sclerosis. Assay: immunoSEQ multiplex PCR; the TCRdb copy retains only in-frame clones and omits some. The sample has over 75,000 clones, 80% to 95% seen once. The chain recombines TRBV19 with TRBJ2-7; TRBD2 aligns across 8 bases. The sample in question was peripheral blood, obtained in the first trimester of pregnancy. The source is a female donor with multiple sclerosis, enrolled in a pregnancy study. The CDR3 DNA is TGTGCCAGTAGTATAGGCGAGAGAAGCGGGAGCGCCTACGAGCAGTACTTC. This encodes CASSIGERSGSAYEQYF.